A single sample gave rise to the 32 T cell receptor beta chains below, sequenced in a study of T cell clonality in common variable immunodeficiency. No antigen is known for these receptors. The method was immunoSEQ multiplex PCR; TCRdb's version includes in-frame clones alone and lacks a portion of them. This table holds 32,000 or so clones with no singletons; the top ten claim over 5%. General study findings and limits: Fewer deletions and N-nucleotide insertions were reportedly seen in common variable immunodeficiency TCR beta sequences.

The sequencing input was peripheral blood mononuclear cells. The receptors shown here come from a human donor with common variable immunodeficiency.

In regard to this clone: The sequenced fragment ends 3 residues before the CDR3 boundary, so the rest is inferred from the germline J gene. The V and J genes are TRBV7-9 and TRBJ2-7, with 9 nucleotides matching TRBD1. V gave up 6 bases and J gave up 5 bases; unmatched junction bases: 11. Germline V gives CDR1 SEHNR, CDR2 FQNEAQ (reference sequence). The CDR3 has 15 residues. CDR3 DNA (partial): TGTGCCAGCAGGGGGACCGGGACAGGGCGCCACGAG. As protein: CASRGTGTGRHE. The complete CDR3 sequence is CASRGTGTGRHEQYF.

This clone was observed a handful of times. The sequenced fragment ends 3 residues before the CDR3 boundary, so the rest is inferred from the germline J gene. The chain combines TRBV19 with TRBJ2-1; 7 nucleotides match TRBD1. The CDR3 runs 14 residues. From germline, CDR1 is LNHDA and CDR2 SQIVND (reference sequence). With 6 bases clipped from V and 9 bases from J, the junction kept 11 bases outside the gene matches. Partial CDR3 DNA: TGTGCCAGTAGCCCCGGGACAGTCTCCCGTGAG. This sequence encodes CASSPGTVSRE. The entire CDR3 protein reads CASSPGTVSREQFF.

This clone has just a few counts. The missing CDR3 end, 3 residues past where the read stops, is filled in from the germline J gene. The chain is built from TRBV19 and TRBJ2-1; a weak D match, TRBD2 (6 bases). The CDR3 is 15 amino acids. Trimming took 5 bases from V and 7 from J, leaving 18 bases between them. The germline V gene has CDR1 LNHDA and CDR2 SQIVND (reference sequence). The chain's CDR3 is CASSLSGTAGNEQFF. CDR3 DNA (partial): TGTGCCAGTAGTCTCTCGGGGACGGCGGGGAATGAG. The whole variable domain, filled in from reference TRBV19 and TRBJ2-1, reads DGGITQSPKYLFRKEGQNVTLSCEQNLNHDAMYWYRQDPGQGLRLIYYSQIVNDFQKGDIAEGYSVSREKKESFPLTVTSAQKNPTAFYLCASSLSGTAGNEQFFGPGTRLTVL.

About this clone: The read terminates 3 residues before the CDR3 end, so the remaining end is supplied by the germline J gene. This chain joins TRBV2 and TRBJ1-1; 7 nucleotides align to TRBD1. This CDR3 comprises 14 residues. The J segment lost 0 bases and the V segment lost 7 bases, leaving 5 bases of the junction unmatched. Germline values: CDR1 SNHLY, CDR2 FYNNEI. The CDR3 DNA, read in part, is TGTGCCAGCACTGGGGGACAGTTGAACACTGAA. Protein product: CASTGGQLNTE. The complete CDR3 sequence is CASTGGQLNTEAFF.

This clone showed up just a few times. With the read ending 3 residues before the CDR3 end, the germline J gene is used to fill in that end. This chain uses TRBV2 with TRBJ1-4; the D gene is possibly TRBD1 (5 bases). Trimming shortened V by 4 bases and J by 4 bases, and 13 bases separated the two germline ends. Germline V gene sequence: CDR1 SNHLY, CDR2 FYNNEI. The CDR3 is 15 residues long. The covered CDR3 bases are TGTGCCAGCAGTGCGCAGCGACAGAATAATGAAAAA. Encoded protein: CASSAQRQNNEK. The CDR3 in its entirety is CASSAQRQNNEKLFF.

This clone came up a few times. The read is 3 residues too short to cover the CDR3 end, so that end is filled in from the germline J gene. V and J are TRBV2 and TRBJ2-3; perhaps TRBD2 as D (7 bases). The germline V gene encodes CDR1 SNHLY and CDR2 FYNNEI. The germline V and J ends were trimmed by 4 bases and 3 bases, with 17 bases remaining between them. The CDR3 has 16 amino acids. The DNA read from the CDR3 is TGTGCCAGCAGTGCTTATCTCGGGGGGACAACAGATACG. Translating gives CASSAYLGGTTDT. The complete CDR3 sequence is CASSAYLGGTTDTQYF.

Of note for this clone: The read comes to an end 3 residues before the CDR3 does, leaving the germline J gene to fill in the end. The V and J genes are TRBV7-9 and TRBJ1-1; D is unclear. The CDR3 consists of 15 residues. V lost 5 bases, J lost 1 base, and 14 bases lay in between. Germline V gene sequence: CDR1 SEHNR, CDR2 FQNEAQ (reference sequence). The sequenced part of the CDR3 DNA is TGTGCCAGCAGCCCCCGACAAGGGCGGAACACTGAA. It yields the protein CASSPRQGRNTE. The complete CDR3 reads CASSPRQGRNTEAFF.

Many counts were recorded for this clone. The read falls 3 residues short of the CDR3 end, and the missing part is taken from the germline J gene. The rearrangement uses TRBV20-1 and TRBJ1-2, with D perhaps matching TRBD1 (6 bases). V was pared by 0 bases and J by 4 bases, with 12 bases between. Per germline, CDR1 DFQATT and CDR2 SNEGSKA (reference sequence). The CDR3 has 14 amino acids. The CDR3 here is CSARDQGQSYGYTF. CDR3 DNA, as far as it was read: TGCAGTGCTAGAGATCAGGGACAAAGCTATGGC.

This clone is labeled as medium-sized. The read is 3 residues too short to cover the CDR3 end, so that end is filled in from the germline J gene. V usage is TRBV7-9 and J usage is TRBJ2-1; D ambiguous. The CDR3 runs to 14 residues. CDR1 and CDR2 (germline): SEHNR, FQNEAQ (reference sequence). V gave up 5 bases and J gave up 7 bases, with 15 bases separating them. The CDR3 loop is CASSPHVTENEQFF. Partial CDR3 DNA: TGTGCCAGCAGCCCTCATGTAACAGAAAATGAG.

There are many counts of this clone. Read data end 3 residues before the CDR3 end; the end is taken from the germline J gene. This rearrangement joins TRBV4-2 to TRBJ2-3; 9 nucleotides line up with TRBD2. The CDR3 length is 18 residues. The germline V gene encodes CDR1 LGHNA and CDR2 YNFKEQ. Unmatched junction bases numbered 10, after V lost 0 bases and J lost 3 bases. The sequenced CDR3 bases are TGTGCCAGCAGCCAAGACGGGGCGGGGGGGCCAACGACAGATACG. It specifies CASSQDGAGGPTTDT. The whole CDR3 is CASSQDGAGGPTTDTQYF.

This clone was picked up a small number of times. The read gets to within 3 residues of the CDR3 end, and the germline J gene fills in the rest. The chain employs TRBV13 and TRBJ2-1, with TRBD2 matching over 9 bases. CDR3 length equals 16 residues. Looked up from germline, CDR1 is PRHDT and CDR2 is FYEKMQ (reference sequence). V lost 5 bases and J lost 8; bases outside the gene matches: 13. The covered CDR3 bases are TGTGCCAGCAGCCCCGGGGGACTAGCACGGGGAGATGAG. It is translated as CASSPGGLARGDE. The CDR3 reads in full as CASSPGGLARGDEQFF.

This clone was seen at least ten times. The read finishes 3 residues shy of the CDR3 end, and the germline J gene is used to complete it. The chain uses TRBV5-6 and TRBJ2-7, with D perhaps matching TRBD1 (5 bases). The CDR3 runs to 13 residues. The germline V gene encodes CDR1 SGHDT and CDR2 YYEEEE. V shed 0 bases and J shed 2 bases, with 6 bases lying between them. The CDR3 sequence: CASSLEGTYEQYF. The DNA read from the CDR3 is TGTGCCAGCAGCTTGGAGGGGACCTACGAG.

This clone was counted only a few times. The CDR3 goes on 3 residues after the read ends, and that part is filled in from the germline J gene. This chain joins TRBV30 and TRBJ2-1, with D possibly being TRBD2 (7 bases). CDR3 size: 14 residues. Trimming removed 3 bases from V and 7 bases from J, with 16 bases in between. Germline V CDR1 and CDR2: GTSNPN, SVGIG (reference sequence). CDR3 bases read: TGTGCCTGGAGCCCCGGGGGGCAGGAGAATGAG. Protein sequence: CAWSPGGQENE. The whole CDR3 reads CAWSPGGQENEQFF. Full variable domain (remainder filled in from reference TRBV30 and TRBJ2-1): SQTIHQWPATLVQPVGSPLSLECTVEGTSNPNLYWYRQAAGRGLQLLFYSVGIGQISSEVPQNLSASRPQDRQFILSSKKLLLSDSGFYLCAWSPGGQENEQFFGPGTRLTVL.

There are many counts of this clone. The read is 3 residues too short to cover the CDR3 end, so that end is filled in from the germline J gene. The J gene is TRBJ1-2, the V gene TRBV18; D is unresolved. The CDR3 consists of 13 residues. V was trimmed by 4 bases and J by 0 bases, leaving 6 bases between them. Germline CDR1 reads KGHSH; CDR2 reads LQKENI. The CDR3 protein is CASSQGANYGYTF. Incomplete CDR3 DNA: TGTGCCAGCTCACAGGGCGCTAACTATGGC.

This clone has more than one count but fewer than ten. The sequenced fragment ends 3 residues before the CDR3 boundary, so the rest is inferred from the germline J gene. The chain uses TRBV5-1 and TRBJ2-5; no clear D gene. This CDR3 has 15 amino acids. V was shortened by 0 bases and J by 1 base, with 10 bases between the two germline ends. The V gene's germline CDR1 is SGHRS and CDR2 YFSETQ. The part of the CDR3 DNA that was read is TGCGCCAGCAGCTTGGCTAGTCCCAGCCAAGAGACC. This sequence encodes CASSLASPSQET. The complete CDR3 sequence is CASSLASPSQETQYF.

With respect to this clone: The CDR3 goes on 3 residues after the read ends, and that part is filled in from the germline J gene. V usage is TRBV2 and J usage is TRBJ2-3, with a weak D call TRBD1 (6 bases). From germline, CDR1 is SNHLY and CDR2 FYNNEI. Deletions cut 8 bases from V and 2 bases from J, with 17 bases between. The CDR3 runs to 15 residues. The CDR3 sequence: CASYVRGGLTDTQYF. CDR3 DNA, as far as it was read: TGTGCCAGCTACGTCCGAGGGGGTCTCACAGATACG.

The sample holds a few counts of this clone. The covered CDR3 bases are TGTGCCAGCAGTGTAACCGACAGTACTAATCAGCCC. As protein: CASSVTDSTNQP. Given in full, the CDR3 is CASSVTDSTNQPQHF. The J gene is TRBJ1-5, the V gene TRBV2; TRBD1 is a possible D gene (5 bases). The read comes to an end 3 residues before the CDR3 does, leaving the germline J gene to fill in the end. V lost 4 bases and J 4 bases, leaving 14 bases between the germline ends. Germline assignment: CDR1 SNHLY and CDR2 FYNNEI. This CDR3 is built from 15 residues.

This clone has just a few counts. The read falls 3 residues short of the CDR3 end, and the missing part is taken from the germline J gene. The chain has TRBV30 and TRBJ2-1; maybe TRBD2 (6 bases). V lost 3 bases to trimming and J lost 4 bases, with 10 bases between them. From germline, CDR1 is GTSNPN and CDR2 SVGIG (reference sequence). The CDR3 runs to 13 residues. CDR3 sequence: CAWSGGPYNEQFF. Incomplete CDR3 DNA: TGTGCCTGGAGCGGGGGACCTTACAATGAG.

Concerning this clone itself: The missing CDR3 end, 3 residues past where the read stops, is filled in from the germline J gene. The chain links TRBV30 to TRBJ1-2; D is ambiguous. The germline V gene encodes CDR1 GTSNPN and CDR2 SVGIG (reference sequence). V lost 5 bases and J lost 6, with 16 bases in between. The CDR3 is made up of 13 amino acids. The CDR3 DNA, read in part, is TGTGCCTGGGCCTTCGGGGAACCTAATGGC. Translated, it gives CAWAFGEPNG. The entire CDR3 protein is CAWAFGEPNGYTF.

This clone was observed many times. The DNA ends 3 residues before the CDR3 does, and the rest of the CDR3 is filled in from the germline J gene. The chain couples TRBV7-9 to TRBJ2-3, with D possibly being TRBD2 (5 bases). The CDR3 has 15 amino acids. Germline V gene lookup returns CDR1 SEHNR and CDR2 FQNEAQ (reference sequence). V lost 6 bases and J lost 0, with 13 bases in between. The CDR3 protein is CASRPTRGSTDTQYF. The sequenced CDR3 bases are TGTGCCAGCAGGCCTACTAGAGGTAGCACAGATACG.

A word on this clone: The read finishes 3 residues shy of the CDR3 end, and the germline J gene is used to complete it. The chain uses TRBV7-9 and TRBJ1-5; 7 nucleotides line up with TRBD1. The V gene end was trimmed by 5 bases and the J gene end by 3 bases; junction bases not matched to a gene: 7. Germline loops: CDR1 SEHNR, CDR2 FQNEAQ (reference sequence). This CDR3 spans 15 amino acids. The sequenced CDR3 bases are TGTGCCAGCAGCACAGGGGATCCCCACAATCAGCCC. Its protein is CASSTGDPHNQP. The whole CDR3 sequence reads CASSTGDPHNQPQHF.

This clone was observed many times. The read stops 3 residues short of the end of the CDR3; the missing end is completed from the germline J gene. The chain recombines TRBV2 with TRBJ2-5; 9 bases agree with TRBD1. Trimming cost V 5 bases and J 0 bases; bases outside gene matches: 7. The CDR3 length is 16 residues. The germline V gene encodes CDR1 SNHLY and CDR2 FYNNEI. The sequenced CDR3 bases are TGTGCCAGCAGTCCAGACGGGACAGGGAACCAAGAGACC. It translates to CASSPDGTGNQET. The complete CDR3 protein is CASSPDGTGNQETQYF.

This clone was counted at least ten times. CDR3 sequence: CASSPINPRDEQYF. Partial CDR3 DNA: TGTGCCAGCTCACCAATTAACCCTCGGGACGAG. This sequence joins TRBV18 and TRBJ2-7; D gene uncertain. The CDR3 goes on 3 residues after the read ends, and that part is filled in from the germline J gene. V lost 2 bases and J 5 bases, leaving 13 bases between the germline ends. CDR3 size: 14 residues. Germline CDR1 and CDR2: KGHSH and LQKENI.

As to this clone: Sequencing ends 3 residues short of the CDR3 end; the germline J gene provides the rest. V gene TRBV5-1 combines with J gene TRBJ2-7; 9 nucleotides align to TRBD1. Germline values: CDR1 SGHRS, CDR2 YFSETQ. CDR3 length: 16 residues. The ends lost 2 bases at V and 5 bases at J; junction bases unmatched: 11. CDR3 bases read: TGCGCCAGCAGCTTAAGTTCCGGGACAGGGTTCGACGAG. Translated: CASSLSSGTGFDE. The whole CDR3 reads CASSLSSGTGFDEQYF.

The sample holds a few counts of this clone. With the read ending 3 residues before the CDR3 end, the germline J gene is used to fill in that end. This chain links TRBV2 with TRBJ2-7; 10 bases match TRBD1. Germline V gene lookup returns CDR1 SNHLY and CDR2 FYNNEI. CDR3 length: 13 amino acids. V shed 8 bases, J shed 2 bases, and the junction held 3 bases outside the gene matches. This CDR3 is CASETGGTYEQYF. The CDR3 DNA, read in part, is TGTGCCAGCGAGACAGGGGGCACCTACGAG.

This clone was detected many times. Read coverage stops 3 residues before the CDR3 terminus; the germline J gene supplies the remainder. This chain connects TRBV18 to TRBJ1-4; D might be TRBD1 (6 bases). Germline V lookup: CDR1 KGHSH, CDR2 LQKENI. V was clipped by 2 bases and J by 7 bases, with 11 bases between them. The CDR3 extends over 14 amino acids. The CDR3: CASSPGGWSEKLFF. CDR3 bases read: TGTGCCAGCTCACCAGGGGGCTGGAGTGAAAAA.

This clone was seen more than once but under ten times. The read terminates 3 residues before the CDR3 end, so the remaining end is supplied by the germline J gene. V and J are TRBV30 and TRBJ1-6; maybe TRBD1 (6 bases). The CDR3 contains 13 residues. Germline loops: CDR1 GTSNPN, CDR2 SVGIG (reference sequence). Deletions cut 3 bases from V and 7 bases from J, with 10 bases between. The CDR3 spells CAWSLDSNSPLHF. The sequenced part of the CDR3 DNA is TGTGCCTGGAGCCTGGACAGCAATTCACCC.

This clone was counted many times. The CDR3 end falls 3 residues outside the read, so it is completed with the germline J gene. This rearrangement joins TRBV20-1 to TRBJ1-2, with D possibly TRBD1 on 6 matching bases. The germline gives CDR1 DFQATT, CDR2 SNEGSKA (reference sequence). V was cut by 5 bases and J by 5 bases, with 15 bases left in between. The CDR3 contains 13 residues. This CDR3 reads CSAYRAADYGYTF. The sequenced CDR3 bases are TGCAGTGCTTACAGGGCGGCAGATTATGGC.

Comment on this clone: The read halts 3 residues ahead of the CDR3 end, with the missing end drawn from the germline J gene. The rearrangement links TRBV7-3 to TRBJ1-1; possible D gene TRBD1, 6 bases. CDR3 size: 14 residues. V lost 0 bases and J 6 bases, leaving 11 bases between the germline ends. In germline, CDR1 is SGHTA, CDR2 FQGTGA. The CDR3 loop reads CASSLTGGLAEAFF. The CDR3 DNA, read in part, is TGTGCCAGCAGCTTAACGGGGGGGCTAGCTGAA.

This clone was observed a few times. The missing CDR3 end, 3 residues past where the read stops, is filled in from the germline J gene. The rearrangement uses TRBV7-9 and TRBJ1-1, with a weak D call TRBD1 (5 bases). Germline V gene lookup returns CDR1 SEHNR and CDR2 FQNEAQ (reference sequence). V lost 1 base to trimming and J lost 4 bases, with 7 bases between them. The CDR3 length is 13 residues. The CDR3 bases that were read are TGTGCCAGCAGCTTAGTGGGGCCCACTGAA. Translated: CASSLVGPTE. The whole CDR3 sequence is CASSLVGPTEAFF.

As for this clone: The junction shows a germline mismatch at one end, possibly a read error. The CDR3 end is not reached by the read, which stops 3 residues before it; the germline J gene fills it in. The chain has TRBV7-9 and TRBJ2-3; 7 bases fit TRBD2. Germline lookup yields CDR1 SEHNR and CDR2 FQNEAQ (reference sequence). CDR3 length equals 13 residues. CDR3 DNA, as far as it was read: TGTTCCAGCAGCACCACCGGGGGGGATACG. This sequence encodes CSSSTTGGDT. The full CDR3 protein is CSSSTTGGDTQYF.

This clone occurred a few times. Read sequence stops 3 residues before the CDR3 end, and the germline J gene provides the missing end. J is TRBJ2-3 and V is TRBV7-9; 10 bases are shared with TRBD2. From germline, CDR1 is SEHNR and CDR2 FQNEAQ (reference sequence). The V gene end was trimmed by 6 bases and the J gene end by 5 bases; junction bases not matched to a gene: 8. CDR3 length: 15 amino acids. The CDR3 bases that were read are TGTGCCAGCAGGTCACTAGCGGGGTCGGGAGATACG. Translation: CASRSLAGSGDT. The full CDR3 protein is CASRSLAGSGDTQYF. The variable domain in full, completed from reference TRBV7-9 and TRBJ2-3, reads DTGVSQNPRHKITKRGQNVTFRCDPISEHNRLYWYRQTLGQGPEFLTYFQNEAQLEKSRLLSDRFSAERPKGSFSTLEIQRTEQGDSAMYLCASRSLAGSGDTQYFGPGTRLTVL.